The clone carrying this TCR beta chain was seen many times. Its antigen is as yet unknown. The entry originates in a study of early T cells in non-severe SARS-CoV-2 infection. About the research overall: Bulk RNA isolated from unsorted whole blood underwent sequencing; chains were not paired.

Deletions cut 6 bases from V and 5 bases from J, with 14 bases between. CDR1 and CDR2 from the germline V gene are SGHTA and FQGNSA. This CDR3 contains 13 residues. Overall study findings and caveats: CD4 and private specificities were missed by VDJdb matching, which favored anti-spike CD8 responses.

Unique molecular identifier tags were affixed to discrete cDNA molecules. TCRdb called the 5' RACE reads again in MiXCR, with one record for every CDR3 protein. The sample includes some 40,000 distinct CDR3 sequences, 3.5% to 4% seen only once; the top ten take less than 12%. The sequenced sample consisted of whole blood. The TCR was taken from an adult who was a healthcare worker with PCR-confirmed SARS-CoV-2 infection or an uninfected control (not recorded which). The J gene is TRBJ2-7, the V gene TRBV7-2; D might be TRBD2 (6 bases). The DNA of the CDR3 is TGTGCCAGCAGTCGGGACTGGGGTGACGAGCAGTACTTC. Amino acids: CASSRDWGDEQYF.